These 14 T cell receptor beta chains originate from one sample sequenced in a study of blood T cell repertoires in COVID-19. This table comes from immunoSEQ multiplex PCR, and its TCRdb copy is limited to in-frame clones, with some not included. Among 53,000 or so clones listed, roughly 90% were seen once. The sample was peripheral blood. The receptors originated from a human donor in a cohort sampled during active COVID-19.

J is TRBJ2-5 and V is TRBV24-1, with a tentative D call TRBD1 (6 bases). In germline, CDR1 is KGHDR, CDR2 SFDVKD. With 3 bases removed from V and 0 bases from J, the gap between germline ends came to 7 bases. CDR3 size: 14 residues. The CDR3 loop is CATSDTGYQETQYF. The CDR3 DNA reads TGTGCCACCAGTGATACAGGGTACCAAGAGACCCAGTACTTC.

This CDR3 reads CASSVEVGGYTEAFF. CDR3 bases: TGTGCCAGCAGCGTAGAGGTTGGAGGGTACACTGAAGCTTTCTTT. V gene TRBV9 combines with J gene TRBJ1-1; no reliable D call. Trimming stripped 0 bases from V and 3 bases from J, with 12 bases between. This CDR3 is built from 15 residues. Germline V lookup: CDR1 SGDLS, CDR2 YYNGEE.

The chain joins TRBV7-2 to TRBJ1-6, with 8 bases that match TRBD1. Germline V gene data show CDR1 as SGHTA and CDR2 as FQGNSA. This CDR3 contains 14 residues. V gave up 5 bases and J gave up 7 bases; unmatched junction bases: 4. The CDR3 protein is CASSPDRGNSPLHF. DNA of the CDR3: TGTGCCAGCAGCCCTGACAGGGGCAATTCACCCCTCCACTTT.

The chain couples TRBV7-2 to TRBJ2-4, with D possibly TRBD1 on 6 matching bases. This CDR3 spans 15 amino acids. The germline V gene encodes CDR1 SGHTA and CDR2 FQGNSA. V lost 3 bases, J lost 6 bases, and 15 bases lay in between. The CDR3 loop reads CASSLVGGSGNIQYF. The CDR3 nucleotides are TGTGCCAGCAGCTTGGTAGGGGGTTCTGGAAACATTCAGTACTTC.

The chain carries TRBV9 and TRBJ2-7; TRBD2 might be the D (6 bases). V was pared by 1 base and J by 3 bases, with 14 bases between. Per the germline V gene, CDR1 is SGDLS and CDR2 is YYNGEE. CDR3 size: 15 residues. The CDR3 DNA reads TGTGCCAGCAGCGTATTGGCGGGACCTCTCTACGAGCAGTACTTC. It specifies CASSVLAGPLYEQYF.

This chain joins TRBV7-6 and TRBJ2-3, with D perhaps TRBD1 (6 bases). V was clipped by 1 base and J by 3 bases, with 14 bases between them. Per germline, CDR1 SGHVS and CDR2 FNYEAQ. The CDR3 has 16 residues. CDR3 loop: CASSLDSGASTDTQYF. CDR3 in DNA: TGTGCCAGCAGCTTAGATTCAGGGGCCTCTACAGATACGCAGTATTTT.

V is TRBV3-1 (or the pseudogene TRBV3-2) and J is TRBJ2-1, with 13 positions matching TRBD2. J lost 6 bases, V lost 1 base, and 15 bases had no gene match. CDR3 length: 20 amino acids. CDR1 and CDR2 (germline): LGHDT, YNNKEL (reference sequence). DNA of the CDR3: TGTGCCAGCAGCCAAGGATGGTCCCAGACCGGACTAGCGGGAGTCAATGAGCAGTTCTTC. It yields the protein CASSQGWSQTGLAGVNEQFF.

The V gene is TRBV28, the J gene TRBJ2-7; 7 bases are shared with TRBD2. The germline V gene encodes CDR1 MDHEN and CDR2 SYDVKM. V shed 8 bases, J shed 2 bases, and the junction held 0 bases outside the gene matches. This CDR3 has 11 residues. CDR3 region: CASREAYEQYF. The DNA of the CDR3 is TGTGCCAGCCGGGAGGCCTACGAGCAGTACTTC.

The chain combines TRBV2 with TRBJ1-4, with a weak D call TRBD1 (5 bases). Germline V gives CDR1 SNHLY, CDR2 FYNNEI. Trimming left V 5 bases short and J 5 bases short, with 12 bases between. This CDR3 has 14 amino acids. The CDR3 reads CASSYRKWNEKLFF. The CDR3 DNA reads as TGTGCCAGCAGTTACAGGAAATGGAATGAAAAACTGTTTTTT.

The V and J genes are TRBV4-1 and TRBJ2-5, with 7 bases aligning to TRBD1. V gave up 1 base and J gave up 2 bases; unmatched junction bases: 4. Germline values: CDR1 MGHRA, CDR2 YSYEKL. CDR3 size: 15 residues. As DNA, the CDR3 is TGCGCCAGCAGCCAAGTAGGGACAGCTCAAGAGACCCAGTACTTC. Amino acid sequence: CASSQVGTAQETQYF.

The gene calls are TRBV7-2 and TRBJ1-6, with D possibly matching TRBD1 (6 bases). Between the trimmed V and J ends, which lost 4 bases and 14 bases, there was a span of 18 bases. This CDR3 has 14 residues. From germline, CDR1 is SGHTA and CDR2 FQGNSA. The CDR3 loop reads CASSYRTGLNSLHF. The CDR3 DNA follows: TGTGCCAGCAGCTATCGAACAGGGCTTAACTCCCTCCACTTT.

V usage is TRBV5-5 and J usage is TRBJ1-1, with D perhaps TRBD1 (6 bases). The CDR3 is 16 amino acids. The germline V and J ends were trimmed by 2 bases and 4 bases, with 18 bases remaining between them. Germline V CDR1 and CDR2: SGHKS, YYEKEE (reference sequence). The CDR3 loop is CASSLGNRVGSTEAFF. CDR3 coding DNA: TGTGCCAGCAGCTTAGGCAACAGGGTGGGGAGCACTGAAGCTTTCTTT.

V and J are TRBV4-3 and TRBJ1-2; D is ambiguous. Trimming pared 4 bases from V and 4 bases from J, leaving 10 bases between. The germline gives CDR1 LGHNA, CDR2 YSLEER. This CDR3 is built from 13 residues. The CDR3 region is CASSPFGGYGYTF. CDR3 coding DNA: TGCGCCAGCAGCCCTTTCGGAGGCTATGGCTACACCTTC.

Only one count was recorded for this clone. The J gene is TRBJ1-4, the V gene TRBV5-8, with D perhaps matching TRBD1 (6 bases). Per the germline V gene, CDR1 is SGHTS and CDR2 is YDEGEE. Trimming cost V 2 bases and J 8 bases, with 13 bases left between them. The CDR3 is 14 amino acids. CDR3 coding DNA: TGTGCCAGCAGCTTAGGGGGATCGTGGGAAAAACTGTTTTTT. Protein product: CASSLGGSWEKLFF.